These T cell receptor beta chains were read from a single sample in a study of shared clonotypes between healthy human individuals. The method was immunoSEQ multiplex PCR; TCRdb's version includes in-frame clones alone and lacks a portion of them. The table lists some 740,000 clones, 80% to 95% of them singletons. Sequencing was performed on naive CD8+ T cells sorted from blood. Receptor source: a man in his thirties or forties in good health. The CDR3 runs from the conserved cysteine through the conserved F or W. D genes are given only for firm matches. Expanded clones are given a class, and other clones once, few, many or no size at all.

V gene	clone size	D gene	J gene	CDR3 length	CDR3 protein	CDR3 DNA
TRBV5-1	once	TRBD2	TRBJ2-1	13	CASTNGLANEQFF	TGCGCCAGCACCAACGGACTAGCGAATGAGCAGTTCTTC
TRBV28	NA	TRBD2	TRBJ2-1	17	CASSPGTSGSSYNEQFF	TGTGCCAGCAGTCCGGGGACTAGCGGAAGCTCCTACAATGAGCAGTTCTTC
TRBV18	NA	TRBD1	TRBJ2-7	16	CASSPYAGTGTYEQYF	TGTGCCAGCTCACCCTACGCCGGGACAGGAACCTACGAGCAGTACTTC
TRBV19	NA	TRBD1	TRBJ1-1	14	CASSAGGGSTEAFF	TGTGCCAGTAGCGCAGGGGGTGGGAGCACTGAAGCTTTCTTT
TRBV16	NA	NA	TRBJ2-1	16	CASIIMEYQRDNEQFF	TGTGCCAGCATCATTATGGAATACCAAAGGGACAATGAGCAGTTCTTC
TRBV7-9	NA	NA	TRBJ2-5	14	CASSLAPRRETQYF	TGTGCCAGCAGCTTAGCGCCAAGGAGAGAGACCCAGTACTTC
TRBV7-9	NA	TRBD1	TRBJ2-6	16	CASSLGQGVGANVLTF	TGTGCCAGCAGCTTAGGGCAGGGGGTTGGGGCCAACGTCCTGACTTTC
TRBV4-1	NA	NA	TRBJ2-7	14	CASSQVLGVYEQYF	TGCGCCAGCAGCCAAGTTTTGGGGGTCTACGAGCAGTACTTC
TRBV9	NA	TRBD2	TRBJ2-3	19	CASSPRGGLSGSFADTQYF	TGTGCCAGCAGCCCCAGAGGTGGGTTGAGCGGGAGTTTCGCAGATACGCAGTATTTT
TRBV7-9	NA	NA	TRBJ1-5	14	CASSKAGSNQPQHF	TGTGCCAGCAGTAAAGCAGGGAGCAATCAGCCCCAGCATTTT
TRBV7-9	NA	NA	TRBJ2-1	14	CASSLTTSRNEQFF	TGTGCCAGCAGCTTGACGACTAGTCGGAATGAGCAGTTCTTC
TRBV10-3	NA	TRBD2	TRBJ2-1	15	CAISESGTSGREQFF	TGTGCCATCAGTGAGTCCGGGACTAGCGGGAGGGAGCAGTTCTTC
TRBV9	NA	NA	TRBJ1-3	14	CASEPFSSGNTIYF	TGTGCCAGTGAGCCGTTCAGCTCTGGAAACACCATATATTTT
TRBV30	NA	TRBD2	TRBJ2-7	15	CAWSAGLAGSYEQYF	TGTGCCTGGAGTGCGGGACTAGCGGGGTCCTACGAGCAGTACTTC
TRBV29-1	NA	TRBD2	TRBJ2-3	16	CSVEAGSGRPTDTQYF	TGCAGCGTTGAAGCTGGGAGCGGGAGGCCAACAGATACGCAGTATTTT
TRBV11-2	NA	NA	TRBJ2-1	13	CASSLVGYNEQFF	TGTGCCAGCAGCTTAGTCGGTTACAATGAGCAGTTCTTC
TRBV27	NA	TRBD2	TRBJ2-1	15	CASSKSGRGYNEQFF	TGTGCCAGCAGTAAAAGCGGGAGGGGTTACAATGAGCAGTTCTTC
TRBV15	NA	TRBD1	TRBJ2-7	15	CATSRPDRGRDEQYF	TGTGCCACCAGCAGACCAGACAGGGGGCGCGACGAGCAGTACTTC
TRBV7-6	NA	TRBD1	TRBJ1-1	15	CASSPLDRGNTEAFF	TGTGCCAGCAGCCCGTTAGACAGGGGGAACACTGAAGCTTTCTTT
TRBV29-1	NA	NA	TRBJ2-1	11	CSARPYNEQFF	TGCAGCGCCCGTCCCTACAATGAGCAGTTCTTC
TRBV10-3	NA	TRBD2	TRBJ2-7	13	CAISTSRDYEQYF	TGTGCCATCTCGACTAGCCGAGACTACGAGCAGTACTTC
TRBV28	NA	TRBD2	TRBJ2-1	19	CASSFSGTSGLSSYNEQFF	TGTGCCAGCAGTTTTAGTGGGACTAGCGGCCTAAGCTCCTACAATGAGCAGTTCTTC
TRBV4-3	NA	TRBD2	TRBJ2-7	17	CASSQSPLAGGPYEQYF	TGCGCCAGCAGCCAATCTCCACTAGCGGGAGGGCCTTACGAGCAGTACTTC
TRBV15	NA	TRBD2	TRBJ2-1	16	CATSGASLAGPYEQFF	TGTGCCACCAGCGGTGCCAGCCTAGCGGGACCCTACGAGCAGTTCTTC
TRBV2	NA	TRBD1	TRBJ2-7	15	CASSQQGARSGEQYF	TGTGCCAGCAGTCAACAGGGGGCGCGATCGGGCGAGCAGTACTTC
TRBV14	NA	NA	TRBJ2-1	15	CASSPVLGPPNEQFF	TGTGCCAGCAGCCCAGTCCTCGGTCCCCCCAATGAGCAGTTCTTC
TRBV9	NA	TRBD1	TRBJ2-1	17	CASSPEHRGFSYNEQFF	TGTGCCAGCAGCCCTGAACACAGGGGTTTCTCCTACAATGAGCAGTTCTTC
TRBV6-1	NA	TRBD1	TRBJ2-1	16	CASSESPGQGIDEQFF	TGTGCCAGCAGTGAAAGCCCGGGACAGGGGATCGATGAGCAGTTCTTC
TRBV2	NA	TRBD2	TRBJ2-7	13	CASRGLAGVEQYF	TGTGCCAGCAGGGGACTAGCGGGAGTGGAGCAGTACTTC
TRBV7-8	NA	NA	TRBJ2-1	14	CASSLVASYNEQFF	TGTGCCAGCAGCTTAGTGGCATCCTACAATGAGCAGTTCTTC
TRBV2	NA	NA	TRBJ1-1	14	CASSEAFMNTEAFF	TGTGCCAGCAGTGAAGCGTTTATGAACACTGAAGCTTTCTTT
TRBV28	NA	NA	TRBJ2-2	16	CASSLWRADPTGELFF	TGTGCCAGCAGTTTATGGCGGGCAGATCCCACCGGGGAGCTGTTTTTT
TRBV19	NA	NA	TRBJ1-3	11	CATGPPVAIYF	TGTGCCACGGGTCCCCCGGTGGCCATATATTTT
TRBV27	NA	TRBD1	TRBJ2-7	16	CASSPDRGPPHYEQYF	TGTGCCAGCAGCCCGGACAGGGGCCCCCCCCACTACGAGCAGTACTTC
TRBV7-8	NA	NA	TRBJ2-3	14	CASSLQGETDTQYF	TGTGCCAGCAGCTTACAGGGAGAGACAGATACGCAGTATTTT
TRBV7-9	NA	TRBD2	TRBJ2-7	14	CASSGTSGAYEQYF	TGTGCCAGCAGCGGGACTAGCGGCGCCTACGAGCAGTACTTC
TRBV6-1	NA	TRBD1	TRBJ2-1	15	CASSNRDRDNNEQFF	TGTGCCAGCAGTAACCGGGACAGGGACAACAATGAGCAGTTCTTC
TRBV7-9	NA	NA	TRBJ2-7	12	CASSFDTGEQYF	TGTGCCAGCAGCTTTGACACCGGTGAGCAGTACTTC
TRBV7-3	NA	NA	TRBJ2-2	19	CASSLTYTGTMDNTGELFF	TGTGCCAGCAGCTTAACTTATACCGGGACAATGGACAACACCGGGGAGCTGTTTTTT
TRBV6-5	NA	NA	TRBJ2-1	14	CASSYTGNYNEQFF	TGTGCCAGCAGTTACACGGGGAACTACAATGAGCAGTTCTTC
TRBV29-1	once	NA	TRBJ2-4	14	CSVRGNLAKNIQYF	TGCAGCGTTCGCGGGAACTTAGCCAAAAACATTCAGTACTTC
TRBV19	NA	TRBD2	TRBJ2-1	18	CASPLKPGLAGGNNEQFF	TGTGCCAGTCCCCTCAAACCGGGACTAGCAGGAGGGAACAATGAGCAGTTCTTC
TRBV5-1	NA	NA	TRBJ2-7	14	CASSLVGQSYEQYF	TGCGCCAGCAGCTTGGTTGGACAATCCTACGAGCAGTACTTC
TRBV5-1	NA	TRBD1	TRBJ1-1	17	CASSPPTGGYMNTEAFF	TGCGCCAGCAGCCCCCCGACAGGGGGATACATGAACACTGAAGCTTTCTTT
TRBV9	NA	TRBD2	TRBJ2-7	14	CASSALAGPYEQYF	TGTGCCAGCAGCGCGCTAGCGGGACCCTACGAGCAGTACTTC
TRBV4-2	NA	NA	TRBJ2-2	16	CASSLGGGSDTGELFF	TGTGCCAGCAGCCTAGGGGGGGGGAGTGATACCGGGGAGCTGTTTTTT
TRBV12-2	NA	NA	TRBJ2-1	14	CASRPGTFYNEQFF	TGTGCAAGTCGCCCCGGGACTTTCTACAATGAGCAGTTCTTC
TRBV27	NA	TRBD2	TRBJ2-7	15	CASSFSISGTYEQYF	TGTGCCAGCAGTTTTAGTATTAGCGGGACCTACGAGCAGTACTTC
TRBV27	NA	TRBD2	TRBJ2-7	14	CASSPLAEPYEQYF	TGTGCCAGCAGTCCCCTAGCGGAGCCCTACGAGCAGTACTTC
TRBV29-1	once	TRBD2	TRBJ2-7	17	CSVEARTSGTSSYEQYF	TGCAGCGTTGAAGCACGGACTAGCGGGACCTCATCCTACGAGCAGTACTTC
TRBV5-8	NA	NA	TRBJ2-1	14	CASSLVQIYNEQFF	TGTGCCAGCAGCTTAGTGCAGATATACAATGAGCAGTTCTTC
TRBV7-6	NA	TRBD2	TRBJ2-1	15	CASSFSGSSDNEQFF	TGTGCCAGCAGCTTTAGCGGGAGTTCCGACAATGAGCAGTTCTTC
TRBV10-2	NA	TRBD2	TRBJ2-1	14	CASSGTSGRDEQFF	TGCGCCAGCAGCGGGACTAGCGGGAGAGATGAGCAGTTCTTC
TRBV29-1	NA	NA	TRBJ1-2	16	CSVEGVRPDGYYGYTF	TGCAGCGTTGAAGGCGTAAGACCGGATGGATACTATGGCTACACCTTC
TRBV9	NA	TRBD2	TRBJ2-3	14	CASSVLAGTDTQYF	TGTGCCAGCAGCGTCCTAGCGGGAACAGATACGCAGTATTTT